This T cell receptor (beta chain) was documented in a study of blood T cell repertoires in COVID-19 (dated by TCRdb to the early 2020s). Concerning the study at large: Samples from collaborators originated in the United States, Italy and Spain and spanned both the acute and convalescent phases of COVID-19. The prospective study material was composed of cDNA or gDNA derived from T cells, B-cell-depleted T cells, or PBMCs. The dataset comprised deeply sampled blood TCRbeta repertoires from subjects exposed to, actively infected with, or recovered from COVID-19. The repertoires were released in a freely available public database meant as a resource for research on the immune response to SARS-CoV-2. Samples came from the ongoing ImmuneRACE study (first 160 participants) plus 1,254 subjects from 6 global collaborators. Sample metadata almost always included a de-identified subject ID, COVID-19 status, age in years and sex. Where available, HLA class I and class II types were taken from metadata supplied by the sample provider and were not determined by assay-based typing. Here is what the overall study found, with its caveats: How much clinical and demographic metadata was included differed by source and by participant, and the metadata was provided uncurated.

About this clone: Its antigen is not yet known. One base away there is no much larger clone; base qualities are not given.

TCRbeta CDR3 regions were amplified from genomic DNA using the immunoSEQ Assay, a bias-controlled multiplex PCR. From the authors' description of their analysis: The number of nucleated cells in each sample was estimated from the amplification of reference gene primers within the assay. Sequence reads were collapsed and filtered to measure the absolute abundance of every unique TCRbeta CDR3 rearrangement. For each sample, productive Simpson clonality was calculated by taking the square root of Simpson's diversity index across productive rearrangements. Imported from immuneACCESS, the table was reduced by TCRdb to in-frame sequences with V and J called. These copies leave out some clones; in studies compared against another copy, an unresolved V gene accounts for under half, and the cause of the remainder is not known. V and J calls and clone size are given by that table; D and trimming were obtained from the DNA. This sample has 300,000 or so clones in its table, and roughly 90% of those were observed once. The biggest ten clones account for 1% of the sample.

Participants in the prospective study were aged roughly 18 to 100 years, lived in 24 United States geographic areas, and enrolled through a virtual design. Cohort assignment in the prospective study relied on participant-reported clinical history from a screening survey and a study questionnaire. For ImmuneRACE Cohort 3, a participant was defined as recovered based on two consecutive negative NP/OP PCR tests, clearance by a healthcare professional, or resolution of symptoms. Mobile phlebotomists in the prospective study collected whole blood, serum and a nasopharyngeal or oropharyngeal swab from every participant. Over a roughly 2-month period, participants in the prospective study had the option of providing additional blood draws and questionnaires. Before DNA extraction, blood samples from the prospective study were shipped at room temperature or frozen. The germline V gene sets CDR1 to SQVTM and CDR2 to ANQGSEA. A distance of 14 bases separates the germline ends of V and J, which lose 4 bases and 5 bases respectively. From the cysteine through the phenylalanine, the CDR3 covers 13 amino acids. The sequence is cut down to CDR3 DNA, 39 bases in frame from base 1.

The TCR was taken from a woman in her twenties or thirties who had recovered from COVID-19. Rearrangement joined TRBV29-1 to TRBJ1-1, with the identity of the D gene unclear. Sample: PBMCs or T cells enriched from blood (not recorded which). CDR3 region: CSVVNSPGTEAFF. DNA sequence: TGCAGCGTTGTCAACTCCCCCGGGACTGAAGCTTTCTTT.